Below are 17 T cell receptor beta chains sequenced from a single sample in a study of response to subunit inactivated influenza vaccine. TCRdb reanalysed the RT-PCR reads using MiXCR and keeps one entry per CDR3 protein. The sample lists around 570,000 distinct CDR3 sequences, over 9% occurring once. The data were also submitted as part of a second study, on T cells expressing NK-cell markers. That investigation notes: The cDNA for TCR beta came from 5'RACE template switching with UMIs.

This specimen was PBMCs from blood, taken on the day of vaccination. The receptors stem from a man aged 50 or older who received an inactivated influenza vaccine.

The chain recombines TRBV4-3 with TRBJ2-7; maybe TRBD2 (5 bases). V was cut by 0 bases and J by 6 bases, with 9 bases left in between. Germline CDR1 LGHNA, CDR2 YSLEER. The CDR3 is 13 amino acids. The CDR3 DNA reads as TGCGCCAGCAGCCAAGATTCGGGAACCGAGCAGTACTTC. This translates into CASSQDSGTEQYF.

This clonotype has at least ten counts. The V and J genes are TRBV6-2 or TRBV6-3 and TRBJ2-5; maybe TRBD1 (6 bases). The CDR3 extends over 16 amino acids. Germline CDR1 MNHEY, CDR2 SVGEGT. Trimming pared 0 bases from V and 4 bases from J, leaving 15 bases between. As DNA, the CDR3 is TGTGCCAGCAGTTACTCGAGCAGGGGACGAGGAGAGACCCAGTACTTC. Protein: CASSYSSRGRGETQYF.

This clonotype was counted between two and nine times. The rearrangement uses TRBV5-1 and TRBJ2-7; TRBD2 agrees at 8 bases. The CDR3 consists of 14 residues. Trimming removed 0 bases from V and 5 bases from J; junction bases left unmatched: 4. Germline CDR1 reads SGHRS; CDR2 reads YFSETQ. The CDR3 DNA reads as TGCGCCAGCAGCTTGGCCGGTAGCGGGGACGAGCAGTACTTC. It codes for CASSLAGSGDEQYF.

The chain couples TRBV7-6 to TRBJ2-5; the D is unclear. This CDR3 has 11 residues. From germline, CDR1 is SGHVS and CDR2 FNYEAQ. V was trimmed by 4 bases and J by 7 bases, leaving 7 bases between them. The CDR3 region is CASSSRRTQYF. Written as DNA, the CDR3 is TGTGCCAGCAGCTCTCGTAGGACCCAGTACTTC.

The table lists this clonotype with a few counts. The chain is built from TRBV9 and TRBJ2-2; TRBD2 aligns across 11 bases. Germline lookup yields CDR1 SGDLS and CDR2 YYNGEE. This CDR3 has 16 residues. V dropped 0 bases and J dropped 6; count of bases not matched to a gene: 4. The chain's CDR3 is CASSVDSGRVAGELFF. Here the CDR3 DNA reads TGTGCCAGCAGCGTAGATAGCGGGAGGGTTGCCGGGGAGCTGTTTTTT.

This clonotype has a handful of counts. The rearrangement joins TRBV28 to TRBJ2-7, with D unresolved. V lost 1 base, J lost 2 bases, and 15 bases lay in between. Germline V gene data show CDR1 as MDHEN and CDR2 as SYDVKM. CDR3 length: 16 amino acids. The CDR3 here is CASSLFTPPRPYEQYF. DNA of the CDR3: TGTGCCAGCAGTTTATTCACGCCCCCTAGACCCTACGAGCAGTACTTC.

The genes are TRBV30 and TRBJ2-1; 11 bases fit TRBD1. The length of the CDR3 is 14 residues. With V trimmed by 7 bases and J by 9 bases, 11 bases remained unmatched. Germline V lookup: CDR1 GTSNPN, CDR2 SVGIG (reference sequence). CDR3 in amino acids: CASDRDRGTSEQFF. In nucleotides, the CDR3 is TGTGCCTCAGACCGGGACAGGGGGACTAGTGAGCAGTTCTTC.

DNA of the CDR3: TGTGCCAGCAGCTTAGGTAGCGGGGCCACCTACGAGCAGTACTTC. As protein: CASSLGSGATYEQYF. The J gene is TRBJ2-7, the V gene TRBV7-6, with 8 bases aligning to TRBD2. The germline V gene has CDR1 SGHVS and CDR2 FNYEAQ. This CDR3 is built from 15 residues. Unmatched junction bases numbered 4, after V lost 1 base and J lost 2 bases. Full variable domain (rest looked up from reference TRBV7-6 and TRBJ2-7): GAGVSQSPRYKVTKRGQDVALRCDPISGHVSLYWYRQALGQGPEFLTYFNYEAQQDKSGLPNDRFSAERPEGSISTLTIQRTEQRDSAMYRCASSLGSGATYEQYFGPGTRLTVT.

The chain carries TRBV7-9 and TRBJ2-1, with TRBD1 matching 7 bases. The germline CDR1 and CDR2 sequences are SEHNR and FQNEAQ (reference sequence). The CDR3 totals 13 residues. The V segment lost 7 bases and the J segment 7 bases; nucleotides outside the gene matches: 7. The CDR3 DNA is TGTGCCAGCACCGCGATACAGGGGAATGAGCAGTTCTTC. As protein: CASTAIQGNEQFF. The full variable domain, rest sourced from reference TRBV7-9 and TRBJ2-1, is DTGVSQNPRHKITKRGQNVTFRCDPISEHNRLYWYRQTLGQGPEFLTYFQNEAQLEKSRLLSDRFSAERPKGSFSTLEIQRTEQGDSAMYLCASTAIQGNEQFFGPGTRLTVL.

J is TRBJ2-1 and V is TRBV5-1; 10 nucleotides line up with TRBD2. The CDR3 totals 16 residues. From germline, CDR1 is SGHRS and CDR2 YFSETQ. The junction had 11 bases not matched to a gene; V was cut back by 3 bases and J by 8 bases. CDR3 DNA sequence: TGCGCCAGCAGCTACTTTAGCGGGAGGAAGGAGGATGAGCAGTTCTTC. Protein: CASSYFSGRKEDEQFF.

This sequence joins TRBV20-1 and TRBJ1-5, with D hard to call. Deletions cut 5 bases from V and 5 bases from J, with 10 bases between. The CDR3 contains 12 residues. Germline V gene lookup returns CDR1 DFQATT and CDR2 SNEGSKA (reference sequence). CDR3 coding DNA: TGCAGTGCTCTTCTCCGTGATCAGCCCCAGCATTTT. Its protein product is CSALLRDQPQHF.

CDR3 sequence (DNA): TGCAGCGTTGAAGTACGGCAGCGCACAGATACGCAGTATTTT. Translation: CSVEVRQRTDTQYF. The chain links TRBV29-1 to TRBJ2-3; D unclear. The V gene's germline CDR1 is SQVTM and CDR2 ANQGSEA. Trimming took 1 base from V and 1 from J, leaving 9 bases between them. The CDR3 extends over 14 amino acids.

The CDR3 is CSAREVRTAYSNQPQHF. As DNA, the CDR3 is TGCAGTGCTAGAGAGGTCAGGACGGCTTATAGCAATCAGCCCCAGCATTTT. The chain links TRBV20-1 to TRBJ1-5; D is unresolved. This CDR3 comprises 17 residues. The germline gives CDR1 DFQATT, CDR2 SNEGSKA (reference sequence). V was pared by 0 bases and J by 0 bases, with 15 bases between.

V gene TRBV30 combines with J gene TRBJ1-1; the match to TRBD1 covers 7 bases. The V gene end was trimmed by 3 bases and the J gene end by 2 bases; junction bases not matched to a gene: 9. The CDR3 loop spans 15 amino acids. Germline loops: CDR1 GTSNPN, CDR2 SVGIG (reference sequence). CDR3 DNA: TGTGCCTGGAGCCCTATCGACAGGGTTAACACTGAAGCTTTCTTT. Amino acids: CAWSPIDRVNTEAFF.

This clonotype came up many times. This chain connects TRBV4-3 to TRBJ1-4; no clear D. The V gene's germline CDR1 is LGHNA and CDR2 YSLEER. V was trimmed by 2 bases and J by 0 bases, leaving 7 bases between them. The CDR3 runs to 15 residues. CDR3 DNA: TGCGCCAGCAGCCAACAAGGCGCAACTAATGAAAAACTGTTTTTT. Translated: CASSQQGATNEKLFF.

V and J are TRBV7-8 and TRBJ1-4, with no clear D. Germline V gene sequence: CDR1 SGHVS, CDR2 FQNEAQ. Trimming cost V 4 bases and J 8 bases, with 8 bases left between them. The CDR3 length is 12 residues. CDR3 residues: CASSSAGEKLFF. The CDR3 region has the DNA TGTGCCAGCAGCTCCGCGGGGGAAAAACTGTTTTTT.

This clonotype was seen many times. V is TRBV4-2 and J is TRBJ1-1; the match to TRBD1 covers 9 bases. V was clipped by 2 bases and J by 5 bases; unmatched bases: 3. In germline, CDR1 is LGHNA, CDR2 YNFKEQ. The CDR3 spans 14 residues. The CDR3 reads CASSQRQGGTEAFF. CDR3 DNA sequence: TGTGCCAGCAGCCAAAGACAGGGGGGGACTGAAGCTTTCTTT.